These 24 T cell receptor beta chains were all obtained from the same sample, sequenced in a study of blood T cell repertoires in COVID-19. TCRdb's table, derived via immunoSEQ multiplex PCR, lists solely in-frame clones and lacks some. The table shows around 280,000 clones, with 88% occurring only once. Input material: peripheral blood. The receptors derive from a woman aged 30 to 39 with COVID-19, enrolled during active disease.

The rearrangement links TRBV12-3 or TRBV12-4 to TRBJ2-7, with 7 bases lining up with TRBD1. V was pared by 5 bases and J by 4 bases, with 5 bases of the junction left unmatched. The CDR3 loop spans 13 amino acids. For the CDR3, the DNA is TGTGCCAGCAGTAGGGACAGAGATTACGAGCAGTACTTC. Its protein is CASSRDRDYEQYF.

This clone was counted once. The chain has TRBV5-6 and TRBJ2-7; D is undetermined. V lost 4 bases, J lost 2 bases, and 10 bases lay in between. The CDR3 is 13 amino acids. CDR1 and CDR2 (germline): SGHDT, YYEEEE. This chain's CDR3 is CASSRLATYEQYF. The CDR3 region has the DNA TGTGCCAGCAGCCGCCTGGCAACCTACGAGCAGTACTTC.

This chain joins TRBV7-9 and TRBJ2-1; D is unresolved. The CDR3 runs 16 residues. The germline V gene has CDR1 SEHNR and CDR2 FQNEAQ (reference sequence). V was cut by 4 bases and J by 3 bases, with 16 bases left in between. CDR3 bases: TGTGCCAGCAGCTCAAGATCTCACTCCGGCTACAATGAGCAGTTCTTC. Translating it yields CASSSRSHSGYNEQFF.

V and J are TRBV5-1 and TRBJ2-1, with TRBD2 identical over 13 bases. CDR1 is SGHRS, CDR2 YFSETQ, per germline. This CDR3 has 15 residues. With 5 bases clipped from V and 5 bases from J, the junction kept 4 bases outside the gene matches. The CDR3 loop reads CASRRLAGGDNEQFF. Here the CDR3 DNA reads TGCGCCAGCAGACGACTAGCGGGAGGTGACAATGAGCAGTTCTTC.

The chain couples TRBV10-3 to TRBJ1-1; 8 bases align to TRBD1. With V trimmed by 5 bases and J by 4 bases, 3 bases remained unmatched. CDR3 length: 13 amino acids. Germline CDR1 reads ENHRY; CDR2 reads SYGVKD. CDR3 protein: CAISLQGGTEAFF. CDR3 in DNA: TGTGCCATCAGTTTACAGGGGGGCACTGAAGCTTTCTTT.

This chain joins TRBV5-6 and TRBJ2-2; no firm D call. Trimming shortened V by 0 bases and J by 7 bases, and 4 bases separated the two germline ends. Germline values: CDR1 SGHDT, CDR2 YYEEEE. This CDR3 comprises 12 residues. CDR3 sequence reads: CASSLVNGELFF. CDR3 bases: TGTGCCAGCAGCTTGGTTAACGGGGAGCTGTTTTTT. Looking up the rest from reference TRBV5-6 and TRBJ2-2 gives the full variable domain: DAGVTQSPTHLIKTRGQQVTLRCSPKSGHDTVSWYQQALGQGPQFIFQYYEEEERQRGNFPDRFSGHQFPNYSSELNVNALLLGDSALYLCASSLVNGELFFGEGSRLTVL.

The V and J genes are TRBV5-1 and TRBJ2-7; TRBD2 agrees at 8 bases. Germline V gene lookup returns CDR1 SGHRS and CDR2 YFSETQ. This CDR3 has 16 amino acids. The ends lost 0 bases at V and 0 bases at J; junction bases unmatched: 5. CDR3 residues: CASSLAGGGISYEQYF. The CDR3 coding sequence is TGCGCCAGCAGCTTGGCGGGAGGGGGGATCTCCTACGAGCAGTACTTC.

This rearrangement joins TRBV19 to TRBJ2-7; 9 bases are shared with TRBD1. The length of the CDR3 is 15 residues. J gave up 5 bases and V 2 bases, and 7 bases lay outside the gene matches. Germline V gene lookup returns CDR1 LNHDA and CDR2 SQIVND (reference sequence). DNA for the CDR3: TGTGCCAGTAGTATACCCGGACAGGGGAAGCACGAGCAGTACTTC. Protein product: CASSIPGQGKHEQYF.

V and J are TRBV11-2 and TRBJ2-1; 16 bases align to TRBD2. Germline CDR1 SGHAT, CDR2 FQNNGV. The CDR3 is 15 residues long. V lost 6 bases, J lost 15 bases, and 11 bases stayed unmatched. CDR3 in DNA: TGTGCCAGCAGACCCTCGGGACTAGCGGGAGGGCCGGCGTTCTTC. Translating it yields CASRPSGLAGGPAFF.

The chain combines TRBV6-5 with TRBJ1-2, with D perhaps TRBD1 (6 bases). CDR3 length equals 12 residues. Germline CDR1 is MNHEY and CDR2 is SVGAGI. V lost 6 bases and J lost 8, with 13 bases in between. The CDR3 nucleotides read TGTGCCAGCAGCCCAGGGGCGTCGGGCTACACCTTC. Its protein product is CASSPGASGYTF.

The chain uses TRBV7-9 and TRBJ2-1; 11 bases fit TRBD2. Per germline, CDR1 SEHNR and CDR2 FQNEAQ (reference sequence). The CDR3 has 17 amino acids. After removal of 1 base from V and 8 bases from J, the junction contained 10 bases not matched to a gene. CDR3 loop: CASSLGVAGGPTDEQFF. In DNA form, the CDR3 reads TGTGCCAGCAGCTTAGGGGTAGCGGGAGGGCCTACTGATGAGCAGTTCTTC. The full variable domain, with the rest looked up from reference TRBV7-9 and TRBJ2-1, is DTGVSQNPRHKITKRGQNVTFRCDPISEHNRLYWYRQTLGQGPEFLTYFQNEAQLEKSRLLSDRFSAERPKGSFSTLEIQRTEQGDSAMYLCASSLGVAGGPTDEQFFGPGTRLTVL.

This rearrangement joins TRBV6-5 to TRBJ2-7; 9 nucleotides agree with TRBD1. CDR1 is MNHEY, CDR2 SVGAGI, per germline. The V and J ends lost 6 bases and 4 bases, in that order; junction bases with no gene match: 10. This CDR3 contains 15 residues. DNA for the CDR3: TGTGCCAGCAGCATACAGGGGGCCTCAATTTACGAGCAGTACTTC. Its translation is CASSIQGASIYEQYF.

The chain joins TRBV20-1 to TRBJ2-2, with a tentative D call TRBD1 (5 bases). Germline loops: CDR1 DFQATT, CDR2 SNEGSKA (reference sequence). Deletions cut 3 bases from V and 4 bases from J, with 12 bases between. The CDR3 is 14 amino acids. CDR3 amino acids: CSASQGSATGELFF. CDR3 bases: TGCAGTGCTAGTCAGGGAAGTGCCACCGGGGAGCTGTTTTTT.

The V gene is TRBV7-2, the J gene TRBJ2-5; maybe TRBD1 (5 bases). V was shortened by 3 bases and J by 2 bases, with 13 bases between the two germline ends. This CDR3 comprises 15 residues. From germline, CDR1 is SGHTA and CDR2 FQGNSA. CDR3: CASSLQGTLQETQYF. The CDR3 DNA follows: TGTGCCAGCAGCTTGCAGGGAACCCTTCAAGAGACCCAGTACTTC.

The V gene is TRBV5-1, the J gene TRBJ2-5; D gene uncertain. The CDR3 totals 14 residues. CDR1 is SGHRS, CDR2 YFSETQ, per germline. Trimming took off 0 bases at V and 0 bases at J, with 6 bases between the two ends. The CDR3 here is CASSLGLNQETQYF. CDR3 sequence (DNA): TGCGCCAGCAGCTTGGGTCTAAACCAAGAGACCCAGTACTTC.

This clone showed up just a few times. The chain recombines TRBV28 with TRBJ1-1; D is possibly TRBD1 (6 bases). Per germline, CDR1 MDHEN and CDR2 SYDVKM. Trimming shortened V by 3 bases and J by 6 bases, and 8 bases separated the two germline ends. This CDR3 has 12 residues. CDR3: CASSFRGPEAFF. Written as DNA, the CDR3 is TGTGCCAGCAGTTTCAGGGGCCCTGAAGCTTTCTTT. Drawing the rest from reference TRBV28 and TRBJ1-1, the complete variable domain is DVKVTQSSRYLVKRTGEKVFLECVQDMDHENMFWYRQDPGLGLRLIYFSYDVKMKEKGDIPEGYSVSREKKERFSLILESASTNQTSMYLCASSFRGPEAFFGQGTRLTVV.

This CDR3 reads CASGFPAGGSEQFF. DNA for the CDR3: TGTGCTAGTGGTTTCCCTGCGGGAGGGAGTGAGCAGTTCTTC. V is TRBV12-5 and J is TRBJ2-1; 9 bases map to TRBD2. CDR3 size: 14 residues. Unmatched junction bases numbered 6, after V lost 3 bases and J lost 9 bases. From germline, CDR1 is LGHNT and CDR2 FRNRAP. The full variable domain, in which reference TRBV12-5 and TRBJ2-1 provide the parts outside the CDR3, is DARVTQTPRHKVTEMGQEVTMRCQPILGHNTVFWYRQTMMQGLELLAYFRNRAPLDDSGMPKDRFSAEMPDATLATLKIQPSEPRDSAVYFCASGFPAGGSEQFFGPGTRLTVL.

The chain couples TRBV4-1 to TRBJ1-5; possibly TRBD1 for D (6 bases). The germline gives CDR1 MGHRA, CDR2 YSYEKL. The length of the CDR3 is 15 residues. V was shortened by 5 bases and J by 4 bases, with 15 bases between the two germline ends. The CDR3 reads CASSLNRVRNQPQHF. The DNA for the CDR3 is TGCGCCAGCAGCTTAAACAGGGTACGAAATCAGCCCCAGCATTTT.

This clone appeared once. This chain connects TRBV3-1 (or the pseudogene TRBV3-2) to TRBJ1-4; possible D gene TRBD1, 6 bases. V was cut by 4 bases and J by 8 bases, with 20 bases left in between. CDR3 length: 16 amino acids. The germline V gene has CDR1 LGHDT and CDR2 YNNKEL (reference sequence). The CDR3 loop is CASSLATSGGREKLFF. For the CDR3, the DNA is TGTGCCAGCAGCCTCGCAACTTCGGGGGGCAGGGAAAAACTGTTTTTT.

The chain combines TRBV21-1 with TRBJ2-7; the D call of TRBD2 is as the table states it, not checked on the DNA. TRBV21-1 is flagged as a pseudogene. This CDR3 has 17 amino acids. CDR3 coding DNA: TGTGCCAGCAGCATCCCATGGGTAGCGGGAGGGTTCTACGAGCAGTACTTC. Encoded protein: CASSIPWVAGGFYEQYF.

The CDR3 region has the DNA TGTGCCAGCAGTTTTTGGACAGGTTCGAATACTGAAGCTTTCTTT. Protein product: CASSFWTGSNTEAFF. V usage is TRBV28 and J usage is TRBJ1-1, with 7 bases matching TRBD1. Per the germline V gene, CDR1 is MDHEN and CDR2 is SYDVKM. Trimming took 3 bases from V and 5 from J; bases not matched to a gene: 9. This CDR3 contains 15 residues.

V usage is TRBV2 and J usage is TRBJ2-5; 9 positions match TRBD1. V trimming: 6 bases; J trimming: 4 bases; junction bases outside the gene matches: 3. This CDR3 comprises 13 residues. The germline gives CDR1 SNHLY, CDR2 FYNNEI. CDR3 sequence: CASRGDRVETQYF. The CDR3 nucleotides are TGTGCCAGCAGGGGGGACAGGGTAGAGACCCAGTACTTC.

The rearrangement links TRBV18 to TRBJ1-6; 7 bases match TRBD1. Germline CDR1 is KGHSH and CDR2 is LQKENI. The V gene end was trimmed by 5 bases and the J gene end by 7 bases; junction bases not matched to a gene: 11. This CDR3 is 16 amino acids long. CDR3 amino acids: CASSSSDRDRNSPLHF. The CDR3 DNA reads as TGTGCCAGCTCATCATCCGACAGGGATCGGAATTCACCCCTCCACTTT.

The chain has TRBV24-1 and TRBJ1-4; D is ambiguous. CDR3 length: 15 residues. V was shortened by 5 bases and J by 4 bases, with 13 bases between the two germline ends. Looked up from germline, CDR1 is KGHDR and CDR2 is SFDVKD. The CDR3 DNA sequence: TGTGCCACCAGTGTAGTAGACATAAGTAATGAAAAACTGTTTTTT. This gives the protein CATSVVDISNEKLFF.